Listed below are T cell receptor beta chains from one sample, sequenced in a study of blood T cell repertoires in COVID-19. Clones were sequenced by immunoSEQ multiplex PCR, and TCRdb holds only the in-frame ones, with some missing. Among around 46,000 clones listed, more than 75% were seen once. Sequencing was performed on peripheral blood. Receptors were obtained from a man aged 55 to 69 with active or convalescent COVID-19. CDR3s include the opening cysteine and the closing phenylalanine or tryptophan. D genes are given only for firm matches. A row's size may be missing; if present it is once, few, many or a size class.

cdr3_aa: CASSQERGQGEKLFF; cdr3_nt: TGTGCCAGCAGCCAAGAACGAGGACAGGGTGAAAAACTGTTTTTT; j_call: TRBJ1-4; d_call: TRBD1; v_call: TRBV14; clone_size: NA
cdr3_aa: CASSPQGAGTEAFF; cdr3_nt: TGTGCCAGCTCACCACAGGGGGCAGGGACTGAAGCTTTCTTT; j_call: TRBJ1-1; d_call: TRBD1; v_call: TRBV18; clone_size: NA
cdr3_aa: CASSHPPEVNGYTF; cdr3_nt: TGTGCCAGCAGCCACCCCCCCGAGGTGAATGGCTACACCTTC; j_call: TRBJ1-2; d_call: NA; v_call: TRBV3-1/TRBV3-2; clone_size: NA
cdr3_aa: CSASSARVGGSPLHF; cdr3_nt: TGCAGTGCTAGTTCGGCCAGGGTTGGTGGTTCACCCCTCCACTTT; j_call: TRBJ1-6; d_call: NA; v_call: TRBV20-1; clone_size: NA
cdr3_aa: CASSTAGNGNIQYF; cdr3_nt: TGTGCCAGCAGTACAGCAGGGAATGGAAACATTCAGTACTTC; j_call: TRBJ2-4; d_call: NA; v_call: TRBV6-5; clone_size: NA
cdr3_aa: CASVPGGRMNTEAFF; cdr3_nt: TGTGCCAGCGTACCAGGGGGCCGCATGAACACTGAAGCTTTCTTT; j_call: TRBJ1-1; d_call: TRBD1; v_call: TRBV25-1; clone_size: NA
cdr3_aa: CASIGQGSTGELFF; cdr3_nt: TGTGCCAGCATCGGACAGGGGAGCACCGGGGAGCTGTTTTTT; j_call: TRBJ2-2; d_call: TRBD1; v_call: TRBV6-5; clone_size: NA
cdr3_aa: CASSSGTSVTGELFF; cdr3_nt: TGCGCCAGCAGCTCCGGGACTAGCGTGACCGGGGAGCTGTTTTTT; j_call: TRBJ2-2; d_call: TRBD2; v_call: TRBV5-1; clone_size: NA
cdr3_aa: CSVAAGRTEAFF; cdr3_nt: TGCAGCGTCGCCGCAGGGCGGACTGAAGCTTTCTTT; j_call: TRBJ1-1; d_call: NA; v_call: TRBV29-1; clone_size: NA
cdr3_aa: CASSRNYNYGYTF; cdr3_nt: TGTGCCAGCAGCCGTAATTATAACTATGGCTACACCTTC; j_call: TRBJ1-2; d_call: NA; v_call: TRBV13; clone_size: NA
cdr3_aa: CASTGGDRASGYTF; cdr3_nt: TGTGCCAGCACGGGGGGGGACAGGGCGAGTGGCTACACCTTC; j_call: TRBJ1-2; d_call: TRBD1; v_call: TRBV2; clone_size: NA
cdr3_aa: CAWSVRAGRITDTQYF; cdr3_nt: TGTGCCTGGAGTGTACGGGCAGGGAGGATCACAGATACGCAGTATTTT; j_call: TRBJ2-3; d_call: NA; v_call: TRBV30; clone_size: NA
cdr3_aa: CASSFSSGGTYEQYF; cdr3_nt: TGCGCCAGCAGCTTTTCTAGCGGGGGTACCTACGAGCAGTACTTC; j_call: TRBJ2-7; d_call: TRBD2; v_call: TRBV5-1; clone_size: NA
cdr3_aa: CASSPLAGPTTQYF; cdr3_nt: TGTGCCAGCAGTCCCTTAGCGGGGCCCACGACCCAGTACTTC; j_call: TRBJ2-5; d_call: TRBD2; v_call: TRBV28; clone_size: NA
cdr3_aa: CASSQNNPSYEQYF; cdr3_nt: TGTGCCAGCAGCCAAAACAATCCTTCCTACGAGCAGTACTTC; j_call: TRBJ2-7; d_call: NA; v_call: TRBV28; clone_size: once
cdr3_aa: CASSLVGTSGYNEQFF; cdr3_nt: TGCGCCAGCAGCTTGGTAGGGACTAGCGGATACAATGAGCAGTTCTTC; j_call: TRBJ2-1; d_call: TRBD2; v_call: TRBV5-1; clone_size: few
cdr3_aa: CAISIGQSNQPQHF; cdr3_nt: TGTGCCATCAGTATCGGACAGAGCAATCAGCCCCAGCATTTT; j_call: TRBJ1-5; d_call: NA; v_call: TRBV10-3; clone_size: once
cdr3_aa: CASSPWAASSYEQYF; cdr3_nt: TGTGCCAGCAGCCCATGGGCAGCCTCGTCCTACGAGCAGTACTTC; j_call: TRBJ2-7; d_call: NA; v_call: TRBV7-9; clone_size: NA
cdr3_aa: CASSYSNLAGGYNEQFF; cdr3_nt: TGTGCCAGCAGTTACTCAAATCTAGCGGGGGGCTACAATGAGCAGTTCTTC; j_call: TRBJ2-1; d_call: TRBD2; v_call: TRBV6-2/TRBV6-3; clone_size: NA